This T cell receptor (beta chain) was sequenced during a study of blood T cells in healthy people across ages. The V and J ends lost 1 base and 1 base respectively, with 5 bases between them. The CDR3 is made up of 15 amino acids. Per germline, CDR1 ENHRY and CDR2 SYGVKD. Through a sample-barcoded 5' primer and a J-beta primer mix, a second PCR was run for about 7 to 12 cycles. TCRdb passed the 5' RACE reads through MiXCR, listing each CDR3 protein once. The sample has more than 650,000 distinct CDR3 sequences, 20% to 30% seen once. These same data were also listed under a study on T cells of mothers and their children.

J is TRBJ2-6 and V is TRBV10-3; D unclear. The sequence was collected from a boy younger than 18 in good health. Sequenced input: blood. The DNA for the CDR3 is TGTGCCATCAGTGAGTGGGCGTCTGGGGCCAACGTCCTGACTTTC. Its protein is CAISEWASGANVLTF.